Below, one T cell receptor (beta chain) is given with its context. V lost 5 bases, J lost 11 bases, and 21 bases lay in between. The CDR3 is 15 residues long. CDR1 and CDR2 (germline): MDHEN, SYDVKM. Profiling relied on immunoSEQ multiplex PCR, and the TCRdb table lists in-frame clones only, not all of them. The sample shows more than 80,000 clones, under 95% of them seen only once. These data originate in a study of T cell changes during pregnancy in multiple sclerosis. The sequence derives from a female donor with multiple sclerosis, enrolled in a pregnancy study. The V and J genes are TRBV28 and TRBJ1-4, with D perhaps TRBD1 (5 bases). The sample in question was peripheral blood, obtained after pregnancy. The CDR3 DNA follows: TGTGCCAGCAGTCCCCCGGGACTGTCTATGGGGAAACTGTTTTTT. It translates to CASSPPGLSMGKLFF.